This T cell receptor beta chain was recovered during a study of cytomegalovirus exposure and HLA in healthy donors. PCR primers comprised 60 Vbeta and 13 Jbeta primers. Sequenced by immunoSEQ multiplex PCR; TCRdb stores in-frame clones only, minus some. This sample has tens of thousands of clones, with about 87% found just once. The CDR3 is made up of 14 amino acids. CDR1 and CDR2 (germline): SNHLY, FYNNEI. V shed 2 bases, J shed 4 bases, and the junction held 4 bases outside the gene matches. The rearrangement uses TRBV2 and TRBJ1-1; TRBD1 agrees at 7 bases. Material for sequencing was PBMCs. The receptor was isolated from a boy younger than 18 in good health and CMV-seronegative. The CDR3 loop is CASSETGVVTEAFF. The CDR3 nucleotides read TGTGCCAGCAGTGAAACAGGGGTGGTCACTGAAGCTTTCTTT. Combining the CDR3 with reference TRBV2 and TRBJ1-1 gives the whole variable domain EPEVTQTPSHQVTQMGQEVILRCVPISNHLYFYWYRQILGQKVEFLVSFYNNEISEKSEIFDDQFSVERPDGSNFTLKIRSTKLEDSAMYFCASSETGVVTEAFFGQGTRLTVV.